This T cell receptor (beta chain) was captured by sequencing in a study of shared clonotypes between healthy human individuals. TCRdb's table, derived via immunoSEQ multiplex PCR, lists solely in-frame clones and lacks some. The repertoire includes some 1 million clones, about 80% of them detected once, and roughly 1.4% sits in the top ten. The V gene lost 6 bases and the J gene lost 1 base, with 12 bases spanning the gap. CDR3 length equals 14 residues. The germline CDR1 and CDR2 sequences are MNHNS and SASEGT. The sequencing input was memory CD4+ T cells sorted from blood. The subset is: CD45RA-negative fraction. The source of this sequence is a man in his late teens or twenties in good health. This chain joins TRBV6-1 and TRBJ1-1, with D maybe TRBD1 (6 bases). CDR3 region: CASRTGTQNTEAFF. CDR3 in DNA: TGTGCCAGCAGGACCGGGACACAGAACACTGAAGCTTTCTTT.